One sample yielded the 4 T cell receptor beta chains listed below, sequenced in a study of PD-L1 blockade in urothelial cancer. Clones were sequenced by immunoSEQ multiplex PCR, and TCRdb holds only the in-frame ones, with some missing. The sample holds about 48,000 clones, roughly 86% seen once. The time point is: peripheral blood 6 weeks after treatment start. Specimen: PBMCs, collected around atezolizumab (anti-PD-L1) treatment. The receptors come from a man aged 60 to 69 with urothelial cancer.

The chain uses TRBV27 and TRBJ1-6; 7 bases agree with TRBD1. Trimming removed 5 bases from V and 7 bases from J; junction bases left unmatched: 5. Germline lookup yields CDR1 MNHEY and CDR2 SMNVEV (reference sequence). The CDR3 is made up of 14 amino acids. The CDR3 loop reads CASSLGTENSPLHF. CDR3 bases: TGTGCCAGCAGTCTCGGGACAGAGAATTCACCCCTCCACTTT.

The chain joins TRBV5-5 to TRBJ1-4; TRBD1 aligns across 8 bases. Germline values: CDR1 SGHKS, CDR2 YYEKEE (reference sequence). The length of the CDR3 is 14 residues. V gave up 2 bases and J gave up 8 bases; unmatched junction bases: 5. The CDR3 DNA reads TGTGCCAGCAGCTTAACTGACAGGGGCGAAAAACTGTTTTTT. Translating gives CASSLTDRGEKLFF.

Only one count was recorded for this clone. The chain carries TRBV7-2 and TRBJ2-1; TRBD2 matches at 8 bases. J lost 8 bases, V lost 1 base, and 10 bases had no gene match. The CDR3 is 16 amino acids. Germline assignment: CDR1 SGHTA and CDR2 FQGNSA. The chain's CDR3 is CASSLGPRGGQDEQFF. The CDR3 DNA reads as TGTGCCAGCAGCTTAGGCCCCCGGGGGGGCCAGGATGAGCAGTTCTTC.

V is TRBV10-3 and J is TRBJ2-7, with a tentative D call TRBD2 (5 bases). CDR3 length: 15 residues. V gave up 0 bases and J gave up 4 bases, with 13 bases separating them. Germline V lookup: CDR1 ENHRY, CDR2 SYGVKD. In nucleotides, the CDR3 is TGTGCCATCAGTGAGTCTGTCTTTCGGGATTACGAGCAGTACTTC. It encodes CAISESVFRDYEQYF.